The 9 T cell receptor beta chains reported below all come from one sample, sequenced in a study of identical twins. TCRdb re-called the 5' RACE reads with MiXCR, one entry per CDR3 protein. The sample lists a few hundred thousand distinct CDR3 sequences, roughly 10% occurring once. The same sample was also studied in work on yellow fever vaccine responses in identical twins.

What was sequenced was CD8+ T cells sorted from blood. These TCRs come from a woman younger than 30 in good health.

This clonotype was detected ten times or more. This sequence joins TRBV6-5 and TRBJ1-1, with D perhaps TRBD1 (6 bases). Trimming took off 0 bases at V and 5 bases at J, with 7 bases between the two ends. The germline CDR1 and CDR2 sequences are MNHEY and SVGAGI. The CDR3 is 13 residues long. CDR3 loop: CASSYSGGTEAFF. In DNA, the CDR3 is TGTGCCAGCAGTTACTCAGGGGGAACTGAAGCTTTCTTT.

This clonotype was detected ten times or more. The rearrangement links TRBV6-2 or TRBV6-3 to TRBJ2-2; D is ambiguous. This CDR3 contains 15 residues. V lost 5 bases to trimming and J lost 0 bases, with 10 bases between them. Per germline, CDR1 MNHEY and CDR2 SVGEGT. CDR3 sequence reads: CASSPSQTNTGELFF. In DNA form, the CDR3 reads TGTGCCAGCAGTCCCTCCCAGACGAACACCGGGGAGCTGTTTTTT.

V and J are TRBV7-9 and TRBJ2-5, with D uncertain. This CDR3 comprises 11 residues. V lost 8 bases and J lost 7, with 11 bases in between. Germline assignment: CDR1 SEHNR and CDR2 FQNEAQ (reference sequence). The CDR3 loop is CASVGLGTQYF. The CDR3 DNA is TGTGCCAGCGTCGGGCTGGGGACCCAGTACTTC.

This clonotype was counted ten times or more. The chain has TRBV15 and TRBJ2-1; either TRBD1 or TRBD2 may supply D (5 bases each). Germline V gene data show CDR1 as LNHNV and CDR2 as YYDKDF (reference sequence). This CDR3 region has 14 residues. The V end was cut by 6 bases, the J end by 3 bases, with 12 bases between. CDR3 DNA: TGTGCCACCAGTGCGAGGGGAAGCTACAATGAGCAGTTCTTC. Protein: CATSARGSYNEQFF.

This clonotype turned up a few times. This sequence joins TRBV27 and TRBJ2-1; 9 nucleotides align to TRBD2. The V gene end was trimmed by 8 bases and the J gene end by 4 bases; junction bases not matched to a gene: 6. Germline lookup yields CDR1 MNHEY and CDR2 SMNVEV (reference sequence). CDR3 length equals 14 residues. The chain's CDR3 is CASGGGGAYNEQFF. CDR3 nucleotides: TGTGCCAGCGGGGGCGGGGGGGCTTACAATGAGCAGTTCTTC.

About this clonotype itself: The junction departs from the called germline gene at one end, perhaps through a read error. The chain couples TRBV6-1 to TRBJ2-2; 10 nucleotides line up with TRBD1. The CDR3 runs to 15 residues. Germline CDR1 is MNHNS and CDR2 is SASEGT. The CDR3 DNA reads TGTTCCAGCAGTACGGACAGGGGGTATACCGGGGAGCTGTTTTTT. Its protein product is CSSSTDRGYTGELFF.

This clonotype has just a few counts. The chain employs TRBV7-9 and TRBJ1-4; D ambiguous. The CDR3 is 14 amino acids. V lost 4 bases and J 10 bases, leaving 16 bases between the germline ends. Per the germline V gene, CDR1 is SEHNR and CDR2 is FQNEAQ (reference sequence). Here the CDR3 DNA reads TGTGCCAGCAGCTCGCACCGAAAAGAGGGAAAACTGTTTTTT. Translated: CASSSHRKEGKLFF.

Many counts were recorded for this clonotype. The DNA for the CDR3 is TGTGCCACCAGGGGGAGCGGAAATGAAAAACTGTTTTTT. It codes for CATRGSGNEKLFF. The V and J genes are TRBV15 and TRBJ1-4; D ambiguous. Germline CDR1 is LNHNV and CDR2 is YYDKDF (reference sequence). This CDR3 contains 13 residues. The V end lost 6 bases, the J end lost 5 bases, and 10 bases lay between the germline ends.

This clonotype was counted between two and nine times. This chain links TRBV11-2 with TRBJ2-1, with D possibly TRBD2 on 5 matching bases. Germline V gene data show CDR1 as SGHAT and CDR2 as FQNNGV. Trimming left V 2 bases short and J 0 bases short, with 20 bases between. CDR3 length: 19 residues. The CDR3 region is CASSLPSLGPTLSYNEQFF. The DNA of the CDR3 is TGTGCCAGCAGCTTACCCTCACTAGGTCCCACACTCTCCTACAATGAGCAGTTCTTC.